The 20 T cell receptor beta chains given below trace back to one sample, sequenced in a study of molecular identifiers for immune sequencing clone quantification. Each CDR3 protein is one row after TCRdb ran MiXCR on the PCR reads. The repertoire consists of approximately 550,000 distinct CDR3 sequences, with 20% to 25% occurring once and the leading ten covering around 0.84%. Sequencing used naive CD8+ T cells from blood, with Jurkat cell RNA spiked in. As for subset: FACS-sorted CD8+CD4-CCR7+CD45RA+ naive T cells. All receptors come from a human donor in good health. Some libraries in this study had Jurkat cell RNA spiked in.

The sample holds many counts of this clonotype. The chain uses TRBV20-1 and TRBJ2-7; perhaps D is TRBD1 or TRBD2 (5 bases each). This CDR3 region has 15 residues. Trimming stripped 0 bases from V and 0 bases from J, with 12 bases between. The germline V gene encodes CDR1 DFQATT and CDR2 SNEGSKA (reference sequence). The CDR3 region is CSARDPWGSSYEQYF. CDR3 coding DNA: TGCAGTGCTAGAGATCCCTGGGGGAGCTCCTACGAGCAGTACTTC.

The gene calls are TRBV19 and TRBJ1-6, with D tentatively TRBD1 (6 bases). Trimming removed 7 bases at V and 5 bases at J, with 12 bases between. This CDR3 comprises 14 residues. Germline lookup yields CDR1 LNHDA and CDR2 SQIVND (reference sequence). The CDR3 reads CASTWTANNSPLHF. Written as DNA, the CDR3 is TGTGCCAGTACCTGGACAGCCAATAATTCACCCCTCCACTTT.

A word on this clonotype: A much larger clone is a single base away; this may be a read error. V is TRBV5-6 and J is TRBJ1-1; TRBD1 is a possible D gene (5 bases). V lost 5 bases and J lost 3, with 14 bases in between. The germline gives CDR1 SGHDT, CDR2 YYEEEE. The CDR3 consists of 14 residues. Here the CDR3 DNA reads TGTGCCAGCAGGGGGGGAGGGATGGACACTGAAGCTTTCTTT. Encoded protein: CASRGGGMDTEAFF.

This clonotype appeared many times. The CDR3 protein is CASILAGAVAKNIQYF. DNA for the CDR3: TGTGCCAGCATTCTAGCGGGGGCGGTTGCCAAAAACATTCAGTACTTC. The V gene is TRBV2, the J gene TRBJ2-4, with 10 bases that match TRBD2. V gave up 7 bases and J gave up 1 base; unmatched junction bases: 7. The length of the CDR3 is 16 residues. Germline-derived CDR1 and CDR2 are SNHLY and FYNNEI.

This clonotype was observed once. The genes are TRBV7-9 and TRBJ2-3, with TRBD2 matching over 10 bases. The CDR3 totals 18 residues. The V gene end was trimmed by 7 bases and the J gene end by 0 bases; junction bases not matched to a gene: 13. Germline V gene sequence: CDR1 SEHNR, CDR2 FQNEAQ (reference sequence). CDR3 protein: CASTPPATSGYSTDTQYF. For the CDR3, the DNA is TGTGCCAGCACCCCCCCGGCGACTAGCGGGTACAGCACAGATACGCAGTATTTT.

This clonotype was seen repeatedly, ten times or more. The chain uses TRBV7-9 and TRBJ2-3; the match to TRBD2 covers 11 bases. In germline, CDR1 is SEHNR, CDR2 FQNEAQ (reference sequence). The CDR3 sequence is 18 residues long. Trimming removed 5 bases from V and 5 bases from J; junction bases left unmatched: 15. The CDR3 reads CASSPLGSTSGVLDTQYF. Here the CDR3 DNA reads TGTGCCAGCAGCCCCCTAGGGTCGACTAGCGGGGTACTAGATACGCAGTATTTT. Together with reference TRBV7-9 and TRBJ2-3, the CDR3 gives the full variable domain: DTGVSQNPRHKITKRGQNVTFRCDPISEHNRLYWYRQTLGQGPEFLTYFQNEAQLEKSRLLSDRFSAERPKGSFSTLEIQRTEQGDSAMYLCASSPLGSTSGVLDTQYFGPGTRLTVL.

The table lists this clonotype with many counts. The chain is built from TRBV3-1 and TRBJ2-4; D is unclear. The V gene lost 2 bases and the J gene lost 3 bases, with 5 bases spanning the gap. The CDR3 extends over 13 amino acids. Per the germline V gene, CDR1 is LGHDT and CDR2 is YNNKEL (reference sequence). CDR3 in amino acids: CASSQPNKNIQYF. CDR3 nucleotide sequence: TGTGCCAGCAGCCAACCAAACAAAAACATTCAGTACTTC.

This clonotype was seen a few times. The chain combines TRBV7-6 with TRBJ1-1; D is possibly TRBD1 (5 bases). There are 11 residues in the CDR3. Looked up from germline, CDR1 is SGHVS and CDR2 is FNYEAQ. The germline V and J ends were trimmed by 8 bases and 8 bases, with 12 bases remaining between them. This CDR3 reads CASARGREAFF. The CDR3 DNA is TGTGCCAGCGCCCGGGGACGGGAAGCTTTCTTT.

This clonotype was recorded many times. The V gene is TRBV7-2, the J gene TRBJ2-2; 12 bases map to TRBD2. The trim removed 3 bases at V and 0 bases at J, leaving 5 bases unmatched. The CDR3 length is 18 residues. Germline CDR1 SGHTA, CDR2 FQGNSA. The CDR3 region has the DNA TGTGCCAGCAGCTTGTCCCTAGCGGGGGGGCCGAACACCGGGGAGCTGTTTTTT. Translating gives CASSLSLAGGPNTGELFF. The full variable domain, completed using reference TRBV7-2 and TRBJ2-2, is GAGVSQSPSNKVTEKGKDVELRCDPISGHTALYWYRQSLGQGLEFLIYFQGNSAPDKSGLPSDRFSAERTGGSVSTLTIQRTQQEDSAVYLCASSLSLAGGPNTGELFFGEGSRLTVL.

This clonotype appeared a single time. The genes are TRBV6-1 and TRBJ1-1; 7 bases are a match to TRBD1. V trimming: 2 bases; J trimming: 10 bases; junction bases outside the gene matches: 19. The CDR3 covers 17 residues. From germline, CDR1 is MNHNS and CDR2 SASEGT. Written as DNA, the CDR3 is TGTGCCAGCAGTGAACCGCCCTTTCAGGGGGACCCGCTTGGAGCTTTCTTT. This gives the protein CASSEPPFQGDPLGAFF.

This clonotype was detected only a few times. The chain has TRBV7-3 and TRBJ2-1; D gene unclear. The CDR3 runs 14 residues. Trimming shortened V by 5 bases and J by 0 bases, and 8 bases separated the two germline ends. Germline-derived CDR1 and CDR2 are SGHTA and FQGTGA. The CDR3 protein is CASSPHYSYNEQFF. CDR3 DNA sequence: TGTGCCAGCAGCCCACACTACTCCTACAATGAGCAGTTCTTC.

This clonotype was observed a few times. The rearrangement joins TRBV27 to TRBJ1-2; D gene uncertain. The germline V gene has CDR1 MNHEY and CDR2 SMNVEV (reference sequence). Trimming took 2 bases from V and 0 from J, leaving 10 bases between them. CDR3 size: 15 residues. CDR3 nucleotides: TGTGCCAGCAGTTTAATCCCTGAACCTAACTATGGCTACACCTTC. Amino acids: CASSLIPEPNYGYTF.

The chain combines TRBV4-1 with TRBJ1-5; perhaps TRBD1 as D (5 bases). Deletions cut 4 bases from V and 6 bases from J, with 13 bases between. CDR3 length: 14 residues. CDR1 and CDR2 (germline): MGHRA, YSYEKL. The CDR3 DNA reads TGCGCCAGCAGCCCGGGGCAGCGGGGTCAGCCCCAGCATTTT. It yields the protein CASSPGQRGQPQHF.

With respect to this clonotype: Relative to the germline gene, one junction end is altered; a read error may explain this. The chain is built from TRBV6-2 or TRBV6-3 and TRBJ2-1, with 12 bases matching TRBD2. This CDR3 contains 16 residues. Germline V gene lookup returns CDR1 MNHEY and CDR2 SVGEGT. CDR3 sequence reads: CASSYTTSGSYNEQLF. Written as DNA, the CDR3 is TGTGCCAGCAGTTACACGACTAGCGGGAGTTACAATGAGCAGCTCTTC.

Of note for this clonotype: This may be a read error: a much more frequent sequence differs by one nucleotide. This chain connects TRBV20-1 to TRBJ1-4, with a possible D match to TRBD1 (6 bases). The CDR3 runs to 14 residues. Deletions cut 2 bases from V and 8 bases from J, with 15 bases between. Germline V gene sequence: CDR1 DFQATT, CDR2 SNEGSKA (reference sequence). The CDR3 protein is CSARNKDSWEKLFF. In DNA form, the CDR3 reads TGCAGTGCTAGAAATAAGGACAGTTGGGAAAAACTGTTTTTT.

For the CDR3, the DNA is TGTGCCAGCAGCTTATCTGGCGGGGGGCCTCTCTACAATGAGCAGTACTTC. Encoded protein: CASSLSGGGPLYNEQYF. This chain links TRBV7-9 with TRBJ2-4; 8 bases agree with TRBD2. Germline values: CDR1 SEHNR, CDR2 FQNEAQ (reference sequence). There are 17 residues in the CDR3. V lost 2 bases and J lost 13; bases outside the gene matches: 19. The whole variable domain, filled in from reference TRBV7-9 and TRBJ2-4, reads DTGVSQNPRHKITKRGQNVTFRCDPISEHNRLYWYRQTLGQGPEFLTYFQNEAQLEKSRLLSDRFSAERPKGSFSTLEIQRTEQGDSAMYLCASSLSGGGPLYNEQYFGAGTRLSVL.

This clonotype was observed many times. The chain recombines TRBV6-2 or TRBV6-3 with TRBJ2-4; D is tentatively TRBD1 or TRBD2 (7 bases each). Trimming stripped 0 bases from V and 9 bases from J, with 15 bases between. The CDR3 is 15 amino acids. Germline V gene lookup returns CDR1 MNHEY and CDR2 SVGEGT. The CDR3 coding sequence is TGTGCCAGCAGTTACTCTTCTCCAGGGGGGGGCATTCAGTACTTC. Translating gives CASSYSSPGGGIQYF.

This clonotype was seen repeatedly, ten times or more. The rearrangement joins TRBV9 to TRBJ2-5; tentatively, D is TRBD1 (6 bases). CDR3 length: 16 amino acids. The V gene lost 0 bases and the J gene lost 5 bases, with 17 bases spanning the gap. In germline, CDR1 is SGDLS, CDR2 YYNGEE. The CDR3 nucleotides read TGTGCCAGCAGCGTAGACCCCTTTACAGGGAAGGAGACCCAGTACTTC. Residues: CASSVDPFTGKETQYF. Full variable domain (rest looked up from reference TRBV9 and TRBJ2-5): DSGVTQTPKHLITATGQRVTLRCSPRSGDLSVYWYQQSLDQGLQFLIQYYNGEERAKGNILERFSAQQFPDLHSELNLSSLELGDSALYFCASSVDPFTGKETQYFGPGTRLLVL.

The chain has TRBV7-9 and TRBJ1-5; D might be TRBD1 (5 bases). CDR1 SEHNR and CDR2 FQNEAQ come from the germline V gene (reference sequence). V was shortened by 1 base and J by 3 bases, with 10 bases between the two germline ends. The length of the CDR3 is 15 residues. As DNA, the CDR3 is TGTGCCAGCAGCTTAGGTCGCGGGACCAATCAGCCCCAGCATTTT. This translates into CASSLGRGTNQPQHF. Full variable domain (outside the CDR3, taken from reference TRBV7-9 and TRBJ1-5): DTGVSQNPRHKITKRGQNVTFRCDPISEHNRLYWYRQTLGQGPEFLTYFQNEAQLEKSRLLSDRFSAERPKGSFSTLEIQRTEQGDSAMYLCASSLGRGTNQPQHFGDGTRLSIL.

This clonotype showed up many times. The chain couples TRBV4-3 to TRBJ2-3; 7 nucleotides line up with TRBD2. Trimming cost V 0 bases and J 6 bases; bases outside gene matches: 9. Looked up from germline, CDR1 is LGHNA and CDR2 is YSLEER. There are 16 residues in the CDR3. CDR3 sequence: CASSQDRDYLSDTQYF. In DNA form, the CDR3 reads TGCGCCAGCAGCCAAGACCGGGACTACCTTAGCGATACGCAGTATTTT.